Here is one TCR beta chain with its context. Its antigen is currently unknown. Original processing notes: It was from CDR3 differences across clinicopathological groups that a distant-metastasis classifier for papillary thyroid cancer was built. Using MiXCR, TCRdb re-called clones from the PCR reads. What appears here as the V and J calls and clone size reflects TCRdb's work, not the paper's. The sample records 45,000 to 65,000 clones, about a sixth being singletons. No patient had received any treatment before thyroid surgery. These data are taken from a study of metastatic and nonmetastatic thyroid tumors. On the study more broadly: Repertoires from blood and tumor or nodule tissue of malignant and benign thyroid patients were compared.

The CDR3 is made up of 17 amino acids. CDR1 and CDR2 (germline): SGHVS, FQNEAQ. V shed 6 bases and J 3 bases; nucleotides not matched to a gene: 14. The study, taken as a whole, reports: Versus benign nodules, malignant thyroid tumors reportedly had significantly higher TCR beta diversity, in blood and tumor.

Sequenced material: blood. This receptor was obtained from a female donor with papillary thyroid cancer or a benign thyroid nodule (not recorded which). Some clones in this sample may be carry-over from other donors' samples. The chain has TRBV7-8 and TRBJ2-3; 8 nucleotides line up with TRBD2. In DNA form, the CDR3 reads TGTGCCAGCAGACGATTGCTGCGGGAGGACTCAACAGATACGCAGTATTTT. This gives the protein CASRRLLREDSTDTQYF.